These 9 T cell receptor beta chains were sequenced from one sample in a study of shared clonotypes between healthy human individuals. Method: immunoSEQ multiplex PCR; TCRdb's copy keeps in-frame clones and lacks some. The top ten hold roughly 50% of the sample, which has about 92,000 clones, approximately 63% seen once. The sample taken for sequencing was memory CD8+ T cells sorted from blood. Documented subset: CD45RO+ cells pooled with CCR7-negative TemRA cells. The receptor source for this set is a man aged 25 to 40 in good health.

The CDR3 DNA reads as TGTGCCAGCTCACTAAGTAATCAGCCCCAGCATTTT. Translating it yields CASSLSNQPQHF. The rearrangement joins TRBV18 to TRBJ1-5; D is uncertain. Germline lookup yields CDR1 KGHSH and CDR2 LQKENI. This CDR3 has 12 residues. V dropped 4 bases and J dropped 4 bases, with 5 bases sitting between them. The variable domain in full, with the rest retrieved from reference TRBV18 and TRBJ1-5, is NAGVMQNPRHLVRRRGQEARLRCSPMKGHSHVYWYRQLPEEGLKFMVYLQKENIIDESGMPKERFSAEFPKEGPSILRIQQVVRGDSAAYFCASSLSNQPQHFGDGTRLSIL.

The chain is built from TRBV7-2 and TRBJ2-1, with 9 bases lining up with TRBD2. V trimming: 1 base; J trimming: 8 bases; junction bases outside the gene matches: 3. The CDR3 contains 14 residues. The germline CDR1 and CDR2 sequences are SGHTA and FQGNSA. In nucleotides, the CDR3 is TGTGCCAGCAGCTTAGGAATAGCGGGAGATGAGCAGTTCTTC. Translated: CASSLGIAGDEQFF.

The gene calls are TRBV6-5 and TRBJ2-3; no reliable D call. This CDR3 is 14 amino acids long. With 3 bases removed from V and 3 bases from J, the gap between germline ends came to 10 bases. Germline loops: CDR1 MNHEY, CDR2 SVGAGI. The CDR3 nucleotides read TGTGCCAGCAGTTATTGGGCGGCAACAGATACGCAGTATTTT. This codes for CASSYWAATDTQYF.

Remarks on this clone: A clone one base away is much larger, so this may be a read error. The genes are TRBV5-4 and TRBJ2-1; D is undetermined. This CDR3 is built from 14 residues. The germline gives CDR1 SGHNT, CDR2 YYREEE (reference sequence). The CDR3 spells CANSPMAGYNEQFF. For the CDR3, the DNA is TGTGCCAACAGCCCTATGGCAGGCTACAATGAGCAGTTCTTC.

In DNA form, the CDR3 reads TGTGCCAGCAGTCTACGAGGGTTCAACGAGCAGTACTTC. Amino acid sequence: CASSLRGFNEQYF. J is TRBJ2-7 and V is TRBV27; D might be TRBD2 (5 bases). The germline gives CDR1 MNHEY, CDR2 SMNVEV (reference sequence). With 5 bases removed from V and 5 bases from J, the gap between germline ends came to 13 bases. The CDR3 has 13 residues.

This clone was observed a few times. This chain connects TRBV9 to TRBJ2-7; D may match TRBD1 or TRBD2 (5 bases each). This CDR3 is 14 amino acids long. The germline gives CDR1 SGDLS, CDR2 YYNGEE. V was clipped by 4 bases and J by 2 bases, with 13 bases between them. As DNA, the CDR3 is TGTGCCAGCAGCCGACCGGGACGGCCCTACGAGCAGTACTTC. This translates into CASSRPGRPYEQYF.

The chain recombines TRBV7-1 with TRBJ2-6; 12 nucleotides line up with TRBD2. TRBV7-1 is an ORF; its function is uncertain. The length of the CDR3 is 16 residues. V was pared by 3 bases and J by 11 bases, with 8 bases of the junction left unmatched. The CDR3 DNA sequence: TGTGCCAGCAGCTCCGGACTAGCGGGGTCGGCTTACGTCCTGACTTTC. It specifies CASSSGLAGSAYVLTF.

The chain carries TRBV28 and TRBJ2-3; D is uncertain. CDR1 and CDR2 (germline): MDHEN, SYDVKM. The CDR3 is made up of 14 amino acids. The ends were cut back, 2 bases at V and 6 bases at J, with 12 bases in the middle. The CDR3 sequence is CASSLRPPRDTQYF. The DNA for the CDR3 is TGTGCCAGCAGTTTAAGGCCCCCACGGGATACGCAGTATTTT.

This rearrangement joins TRBV5-5 to TRBJ1-3; no definite D call. The CDR3 has 15 residues. Germline V gene data show CDR1 as SGHKS and CDR2 as YYEKEE (reference sequence). The V and J ends lost 1 base and 0 bases respectively, with 8 bases between them. CDR3 residues: CASSLTISSGNTIYF. CDR3 DNA sequence: TGTGCCAGCAGCTTGACTATAAGCTCTGGAAACACCATATATTTT.